Described below is a single T cell receptor beta chain sequence and its context. What it recognizes is unknown. This sample was included in a study of T cell responses to AZD1222 COVID-19 vaccine. Whole-study results and caveats: The donor group comprised mostly white British people and more females; the analysis possibly underestimated clonal diversity.

Sequenced by immunoSEQ multiplex PCR; TCRdb stores in-frame clones only, minus some. The table lists approximately 140,000 clones, more than 90% of them singletons. This CDR3 has 14 residues. CDR1 and CDR2 from the germline V gene are SGHNT and YYREEE (reference sequence). The V gene end was trimmed by 4 bases and the J gene end by 7 bases; junction bases not matched to a gene: 9. This material consisted of peripheral blood, taken 28 days after the second AZD1222 dose. The chain uses TRBV5-4 and TRBJ2-7; 9 positions agree with TRBD2. This sequence was found in an adult who received the AZD1222 COVID-19 vaccine. CDR3 protein: CASSPGLALREQYF. In DNA, the CDR3 is TGTGCCAGCAGCCCAGGACTAGCGCTGCGAGAGCAGTACTTC.